Following are 24 T cell receptor beta chains from one sample sequenced in a study of blood T cell repertoires in COVID-19. Method: immunoSEQ multiplex PCR; TCRdb's copy keeps in-frame clones and lacks some. Among some 100,000 clones listed, 65% to 85% were seen once. Sequenced sample: peripheral blood. All receptors derive from a man aged 60 to 75 with acute or convalescent COVID-19.

V and J are TRBV3-1 (or the pseudogene TRBV3-2) and TRBJ2-7; D gene unclear. V lost 0 bases and J lost 1, with 7 bases in between. Germline-derived CDR1 and CDR2 are LGHDT and YNNKEL (reference sequence). CDR3 size: 14 residues. The DNA for the CDR3 is TGTGCCAGCAGCCAAGACGGTATATCCTACGAGCAGTACTTC. This encodes CASSQDGISYEQYF.

The rearrangement links TRBV29-1 to TRBJ2-7; TRBD1 matches 10 bases. This CDR3 contains 14 residues. The junction had 8 bases not matched to a gene; V was cut back by 6 bases and J by 3 bases. Germline CDR1 reads SQVTM; CDR2 reads ANQGSEA. In DNA, the CDR3 is TGCAGCGTCGCGGACAGGGGGGCTGGCTACGAGCAGTACTTC. This translates into CSVADRGAGYEQYF.

The chain links TRBV18 to TRBJ2-5; no firm D call. Trimming cost V 4 bases and J 4 bases, with 7 bases left between them. The CDR3 spans 12 residues. From germline, CDR1 is KGHSH and CDR2 LQKENI. CDR3 amino acids: CASSHSIETQYF. In DNA, the CDR3 is TGTGCCAGCTCACACAGCATAGAGACCCAGTACTTC.

This clone was counted once. The chain carries TRBV18 and TRBJ1-6; 8 nucleotides agree with TRBD1. Per germline, CDR1 KGHSH and CDR2 LQKENI. This CDR3 region has 17 residues. V shed 5 bases, J shed 7 bases, and the junction held 13 bases outside the gene matches. This chain's CDR3 is CASSNILGDRGNSPLHF. CDR3 sequence (DNA): TGTGCCAGCTCAAACATCTTGGGTGACAGGGGCAATTCACCCCTCCACTTT.

This clone appeared a single time. This chain links TRBV12-3 or TRBV12-4 with TRBJ2-7; D may be TRBD2 (6 bases). The CDR3 covers 13 residues. V gave up 9 bases and J gave up 4 bases, with 16 bases separating them. CDR3 DNA: TGTGCCAGTAAAGCCTTCCGGGGGTACGAGCAGTACTTC. Residues: CASKAFRGYEQYF.

The CDR3 sequence is CASSSRQGRGYGYTF. The CDR3 bases are TGTGCCAGCAGTTCCCGACAGGGTAGGGGGTATGGCTACACCTTC. The rearrangement uses TRBV28 and TRBJ1-2; 7 nucleotides align to TRBD1. Per the germline V gene, CDR1 is MDHEN and CDR2 is SYDVKM. This CDR3 is built from 15 residues. The V gene end was trimmed by 4 bases and the J gene end by 5 bases; junction bases not matched to a gene: 10.

V usage is TRBV28 and J usage is TRBJ2-3; tentatively, D is TRBD2 (6 bases). Germline-derived CDR1 and CDR2 are MDHEN and SYDVKM. Trimming took 2 bases from V and 0 from J, leaving 15 bases between them. The CDR3 contains 17 residues. In DNA, the CDR3 is TGTGCCAGCAGTTTACCCCTGACGGGGACTAGCACAGATACGCAGTATTTT. Translating gives CASSLPLTGTSTDTQYF.

This chain connects TRBV7-8 to TRBJ1-1; D unclear. CDR1 is SGHVS and CDR2 is FQNEAQ in the germline V gene. The length of the CDR3 is 13 residues. V was cut by 1 base and J by 2 bases, with 5 bases left in between. The CDR3 DNA sequence: TGTGCCAGCAGCTTAGTACTAAACACTGAAGCTTTCTTT. Its protein product is CASSLVLNTEAFF. Together with reference TRBV7-8 and TRBJ1-1, the CDR3 gives the full variable domain: GAGVSQSPRYKVAKRGQDVALRCDPISGHVSLFWYQQALGQGPEFLTYFQNEAQLDKSGLPSDRFFAERPEGSVSTLKIQRTQQEDSAVYLCASSLVLNTEAFFGQGTRLTVV.

This clone showed up just once. The gene calls are TRBV29-1 and TRBJ1-6; the D gene is possibly TRBD1 (6 bases). CDR3 length: 14 residues. Trimming shortened V by 6 bases and J by 8 bases, and 17 bases separated the two germline ends. Germline CDR1 SQVTM, CDR2 ANQGSEA. CDR3 in amino acids: CSVTTTGPDSPLHF. The CDR3 nucleotides read TGCAGCGTGACGACGACAGGTCCCGATTCACCCCTCCACTTT.

The rearrangement uses TRBV11-3 and TRBJ2-5; weak D call: TRBD1 (6 bases). V lost 0 bases, J lost 3 bases, and 8 bases lay in between. Germline V gives CDR1 SGHNT, CDR2 YENEEA. This CDR3 region has 14 residues. The CDR3 sequence: CASSLEHREETQYF. The CDR3 coding sequence is TGTGCCAGCAGCTTAGAACACAGGGAAGAGACCCAGTACTTC. Filled out from reference TRBV11-3 and TRBJ2-5, the complete variable domain reads EAGVVQSPRYKIIEKKQPVAFWCNPISGHNTLYWYLQNLGQGPELLIRYENEEAVDDSQLPKDRFSAERLKGVDSTLKIQPAELGDSAVYLCASSLEHREETQYFGPGTRLLVL.

This clone has only a few counts. CDR3 bases: TGTGCCATCAGTGGGGGGAGCGGGGTGAGAAGGGATACGCAGTATTTT. It specifies CAISGGSGVRRDTQYF. This chain links TRBV10-3 with TRBJ2-3; 7 bases fit TRBD2. Germline CDR1 reads ENHRY; CDR2 reads SYGVKD. V shed 4 bases and J 6 bases; nucleotides not matched to a gene: 13. The CDR3 is 16 residues long.

This rearrangement joins TRBV6-5 to TRBJ1-1; 9 bases are shared with TRBD1. The CDR3 has 13 residues. V shed 5 bases, J shed 6 bases, and the junction held 4 bases outside the gene matches. The germline V gene has CDR1 MNHEY and CDR2 SVGAGI. The CDR3 sequence: CASSIRQGAEAFF. The CDR3 DNA reads as TGTGCCAGCAGTATTCGACAGGGGGCTGAAGCTTTCTTT.

The genes are TRBV12-3 or TRBV12-4 and TRBJ1-1, with no clear D. CDR3 length: 12 amino acids. The V gene lost 6 bases and the J gene lost 3 bases, with 8 bases spanning the gap. The CDR3 sequence: CASRRYDTEAFF. DNA for the CDR3: TGTGCCAGCAGGAGATATGACACTGAAGCTTTCTTT.

This rearrangement joins TRBV5-1 to TRBJ1-1; 8 bases align to TRBD1. Trimming at V came to 3 bases and at J to 4 bases, leaving 5 bases not matched to a gene. This CDR3 has 14 amino acids. CDR1 and CDR2 (germline): SGHRS, YFSETQ. CDR3 loop: CASSSTGVGTEAFF. As DNA, the CDR3 is TGCGCCAGCAGCTCGACAGGGGTCGGCACTGAAGCTTTCTTT.

This chain connects TRBV19 to TRBJ1-1; TRBD1 matches at 9 bases. CDR3 length: 14 residues. From germline, CDR1 is LNHDA and CDR2 SQIVND (reference sequence). The ends lost 7 bases at V and 4 bases at J; junction bases unmatched: 7. The CDR3: CASKIQGAVTEAFF. In nucleotides, the CDR3 is TGTGCCAGTAAGATACAGGGGGCGGTCACTGAAGCTTTCTTT.

V is TRBV4-1 and J is TRBJ2-1, with D possibly matching TRBD1 (5 bases). This CDR3 contains 14 residues. The germline CDR1 and CDR2 sequences are MGHRA and YSYEKL. V was clipped by 1 base and J by 7 bases, with 11 bases between them. Here the CDR3 reads CASSQGVTANEQFF. CDR3 coding DNA: TGCGCCAGCAGCCAAGGGGTGACAGCGAATGAGCAGTTCTTC.

The CDR3 region has the DNA TGCGCCAGCAGCTTGGCTCTAGCGGAAACCGGGGAGCTGTTTTTT. Translation gives CASSLALAETGELFF. The chain couples TRBV5-1 to TRBJ2-2; TRBD2 matches at 7 bases. Germline-derived CDR1 and CDR2 are SGHRS and YFSETQ. The CDR3 extends over 15 amino acids. V shed 0 bases, J shed 5 bases, and the junction held 4 bases outside the gene matches.

The chain joins TRBV19 to TRBJ1-2; perhaps TRBD1 as D (6 bases). The V end was cut by 0 bases, the J end by 4 bases, with 12 bases between. The CDR3 extends over 15 amino acids. Looked up from germline, CDR1 is LNHDA and CDR2 is SQIVND (reference sequence). The CDR3 spells CASSIETGLGYGYTF. CDR3 DNA sequence: TGTGCCAGTAGTATAGAAACAGGGCTCGGCTATGGCTACACCTTC.

The rearrangement joins TRBV7-2 to TRBJ1-4, with D perhaps matching TRBD1 (6 bases). V lost 5 bases to trimming and J lost 8 bases, with 18 bases between them. This CDR3 is 15 amino acids long. The germline gives CDR1 SGHTA, CDR2 FQGNSA. The CDR3 here is CASSPGGAGREKLFF. The CDR3 DNA reads as TGTGCCAGCAGCCCCGGGGGGGCCGGGCGGGAAAAACTGTTTTTT.

This clone was detected only a few times. V and J are TRBV29-1 and TRBJ2-5; D call uncertain. V was clipped by 7 bases and J by 4 bases, with 19 bases between them. Germline V gene sequence: CDR1 SQVTM, CDR2 ANQGSEA. The length of the CDR3 is 14 residues. CDR3 coding DNA: TGCAGCGCCACTTTTCCCCCACTCGTAGAGACCCAGTACTTC. Translated: CSATFPPLVETQYF.

The V gene is TRBV2, the J gene TRBJ2-2, with D possibly matching TRBD1 (5 bases). V was pared by 5 bases and J by 2 bases, with 9 bases between. The CDR3 extends over 14 amino acids. Germline CDR1 reads SNHLY; CDR2 reads FYNNEI. This CDR3 reads CASSQTDNTGELFF. CDR3 coding DNA: TGTGCCAGCAGTCAGACAGACAACACCGGGGAGCTGTTTTTT. Combining the CDR3 with reference TRBV2 and TRBJ2-2 gives the whole variable domain EPEVTQTPSHQVTQMGQEVILRCVPISNHLYFYWYRQILGQKVEFLVSFYNNEISEKSEIFDDQFSVERPDGSNFTLKIRSTKLEDSAMYFCASSQTDNTGELFFGEGSRLTVL.

The chain is built from TRBV29-1 and TRBJ2-3; D possibly corresponds to TRBD2 (6 bases). V was clipped by 4 bases and J by 1 base, with 18 bases between them. Germline lookup yields CDR1 SQVTM and CDR2 ANQGSEA. The CDR3 runs 16 residues. In DNA, the CDR3 is TGCAGCGTTGGGGGGGACTTGGGGCGAGGCACAGATACGCAGTATTTT. Encoded protein: CSVGGDLGRGTDTQYF.

Worth noting for this clone: This could be a read error, since a much larger clone is one nucleotide away. This chain connects TRBV2 to TRBJ1-2; 7 nucleotides align to TRBD1. Germline assignment: CDR1 SNHLY and CDR2 FYNNEI. With 5 bases clipped from V and 4 bases from J, the junction kept 13 bases outside the gene matches. This CDR3 has 16 amino acids. DNA for the CDR3: TGTGCCAGCAGTAAAGAAGGGACAGAACAGACCTATGGCTACACCTTC. Translating it yields CASSKEGTEQTYGYTF. Full variable domain (outside the CDR3, taken from reference TRBV2 and TRBJ1-2): EPEVTQTPSHQVTQMGQEVILRCVPISNHLYFYWYRQILGQKVEFLVSFYNNEISEKSEIFDDQFSVERPDGSNFTLKIRSTKLEDSAMYFCASSKEGTEQTYGYTFGSGTRLTVV.

This chain connects TRBV3-1 (or the pseudogene TRBV3-2) to TRBJ1-2, with 9 bases identical to TRBD1. The germline V gene encodes CDR1 LGHDT and CDR2 YNNKEL (reference sequence). V shed 1 base, J shed 6 bases, and the junction held 12 bases outside the gene matches. The CDR3 runs 17 residues. CDR3 DNA sequence: TGTGCCAGCAGCCAAGGTGGTGGTAGGGACAGGGTACATGGCTACACCTTC. Translating it yields CASSQGGGRDRVHGYTF.